The T cell receptor beta chain under discussion was sequenced for a study of OX40 agonist ivuxolimab in advanced cancers. Turning to the study itself: Cohort: more than 75% men, mean age approximately 66, aged about 20 to 79.

CDR3 length equals 12 residues. CDR1 LNHDA and CDR2 SQIVND come from the germline V gene (reference sequence). Trimming took 4 bases from V and 10 from J, leaving 13 bases between them. Only in-frame clones appear in the TCRdb table, and some are missing; sequencing was by immunoSEQ multiplex PCR. This table holds 66,000 or so clones, approximately 81% found once. V usage is TRBV19 and J usage is TRBJ1-2; D uncertain. Sequences were derived from CD4+ or CD8+ T cells sorted from blood, sampled in a trial of the OX40 agonist ivuxolimab. The sequence came from an adult with an advanced solid tumor such as melanoma, head and neck, liver or kidney cancer. The CDR3: CASSTPMGHYTF. Here the CDR3 DNA reads TGTGCCAGTAGTACCCCTATGGGCCACTACACCTTC.